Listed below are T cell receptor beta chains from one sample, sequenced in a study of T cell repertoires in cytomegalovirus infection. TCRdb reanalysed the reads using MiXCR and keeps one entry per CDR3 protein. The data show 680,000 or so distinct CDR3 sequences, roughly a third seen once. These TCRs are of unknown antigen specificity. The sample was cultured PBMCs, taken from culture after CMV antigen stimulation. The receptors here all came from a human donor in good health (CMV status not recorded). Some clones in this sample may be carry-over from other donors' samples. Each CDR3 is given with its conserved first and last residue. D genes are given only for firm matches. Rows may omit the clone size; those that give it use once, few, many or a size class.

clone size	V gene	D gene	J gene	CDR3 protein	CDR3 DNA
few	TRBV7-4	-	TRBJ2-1	CASSPSGSFLLNEQFF	TGTGCCAGCAGCCCATCAGGGAGCTTCTTATTGAATGAGCAGTTCTTC
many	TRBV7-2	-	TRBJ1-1	CASSLQPMNTEAFF	TGTGCCAGCAGCTTACAGCCTATGAACACTGAAGCTTTCTTT
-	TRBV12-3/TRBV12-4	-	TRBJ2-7	CASASQGRTYEQYF	TGTGCCAGCGCATCACAGGGCAGAACCTACGAGCAGTACTTC
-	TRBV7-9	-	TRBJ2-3	CASVPKEVDTQYF	TGTGCCAGCGTCCCGAAGGAGGTAGATACGCAGTATTTT
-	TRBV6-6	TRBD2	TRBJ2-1	CASSRTSGTPNEQFF	TGTGCCAGCAGCCGGACTAGCGGGACCCCCAATGAGCAGTTCTTC
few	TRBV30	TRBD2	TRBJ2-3	CAWSGASGSSDTQYF	TGTGCCTGGAGTGGCGCTAGCGGGAGCTCAGATACGCAGTATTTT
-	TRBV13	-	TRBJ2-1	CASSLYEVQNEQFF	TGTGCCAGCAGCTTATACGAAGTACAGAATGAGCAGTTCTTC
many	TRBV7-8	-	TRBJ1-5	CASSLGWGSDQPQHF	TGTGCCAGCAGCTTGGGGTGGGGCTCGGATCAGCCCCAGCATTTT
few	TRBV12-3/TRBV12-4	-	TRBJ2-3	CASSLVLGDKYTDTQYF	TGTGCCAGCAGTTTAGTATTAGGGGACAAGTACACAGATACGCAGTATTTT
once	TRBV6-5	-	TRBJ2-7	CASRTETYEQYF	TGTGCCAGCCGGACCGAGACCTACGAGCAGTACTTC
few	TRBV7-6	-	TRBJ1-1	CASSPHGGGGNTEAFF	TGTGCCAGCAGCCCACACGGTGGTGGGGGTAACACTGAAGCTTTCTTT
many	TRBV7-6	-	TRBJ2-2	CASSYRQNTGELFF	TGTGCCAGCAGCTATCGACAGAACACCGGGGAGCTGTTTTTT
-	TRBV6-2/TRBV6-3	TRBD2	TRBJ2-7	CASRRLAGGSPSPEQYF	TGTGCCAGCAGGAGACTAGCGGGAGGCTCCCCATCCCCCGAGCAGTACTTC
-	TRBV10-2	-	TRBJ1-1	CASSTTGPGDTEAFF	TGCGCCAGCAGCACCACAGGGCCGGGAGACACTGAAGCTTTCTTT
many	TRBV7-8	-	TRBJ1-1	CASRGLAMNTEAFF	TGTGCCAGCAGGGGCCTGGCAATGAACACTGAAGCTTTCTTT
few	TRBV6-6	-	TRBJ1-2	CASSEGDYGYTF	TGTGCCAGCAGTGAGGGGGACTATGGCTACACCTTC
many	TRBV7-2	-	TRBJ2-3	CASSLEPSDTQYF	TGTGCCAGCAGCTTAGAACCATCAGATACGCAGTATTTT
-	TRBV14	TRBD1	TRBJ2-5	CASSPTGTAPRWTQYF	TGTGCCAGCAGCCCGACAGGGACGGCCCCCCGTTGGACCCAGTACTTC
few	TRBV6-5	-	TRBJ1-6	CASSYSEDYSTPLHF	TGTGCCAGCAGTTACTCGGAGGATTATTCGACACCCCTCCACTTT
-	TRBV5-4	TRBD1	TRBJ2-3	CASSLRTGKGSTDTQYF	TGTGCCAGCAGCCTTCGGACAGGGAAGGGTAGCACAGATACGCAGTATTTT
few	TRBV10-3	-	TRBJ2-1	CATRDGSYNEQFF	TGTGCCACCCGGGACGGGTCCTACAATGAGCAGTTCTTC
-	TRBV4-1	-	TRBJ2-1	CASSPGLRPRDEQFF	TGCGCCAGCAGCCCTGGGCTCCGGCCTAGGGATGAGCAGTTCTTC
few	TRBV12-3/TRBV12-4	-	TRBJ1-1	CASNEGQNTEAFF	TGTGCCAGCAACGAGGGACAGAACACTGAAGCTTTCTTT
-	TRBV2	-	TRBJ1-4	CASSESGVHVGKLFF	TGTGCCAGCAGTGAATCGGGGGTCCACGTCGGAAAACTGTTTTTT
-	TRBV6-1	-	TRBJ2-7	CASSEIGGTAYEQYF	TGTGCCAGCAGTGAAATCGGGGGAACCGCCTACGAGCAGTACTTC
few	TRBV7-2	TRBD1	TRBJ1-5	CASGGGTGGSNQPQHF	TGTGCCAGCGGGGGCGGGACAGGGGGGAGCAATCAGCCCCAGCATTTT
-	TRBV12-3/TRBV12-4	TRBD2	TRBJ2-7	CASRQTSALPYEQYF	TGTGCCAGCAGACAAACTAGCGCCCTCCCCTACGAGCAGTACTTC
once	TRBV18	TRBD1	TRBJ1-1	CASSLGTGTDTEAFF	TGTGCCAGCTCACTCGGGACAGGGACGGACACTGAAGCTTTCTTT
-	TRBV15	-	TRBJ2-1	CATSLAPGSSYNEQFF	TGTGCCACCAGCCTCGCCCCAGGGAGCTCCTACAATGAGCAGTTCTTC
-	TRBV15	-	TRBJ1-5	CATSRSYGPGGQPQHF	TGTGCCACCAGCAGATCGTACGGTCCGGGGGGACAGCCCCAGCATTTT
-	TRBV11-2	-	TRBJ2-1	CASSAGGSYNEQFF	TGTGCCAGCAGCGCAGGGGGGTCCTACAATGAGCAGTTCTTC
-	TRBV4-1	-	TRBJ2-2	CASSGTTNTGELFF	TGCGCCAGCAGCGGGACAACGAACACCGGGGAGCTGTTTTTT
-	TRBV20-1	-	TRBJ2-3	CSASPFISPGQSTDTQYF	TGCAGTGCTAGTCCCTTTATTTCCCCGGGACAAAGCACAGATACGCAGTATTTT
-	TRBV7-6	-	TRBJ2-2	CASSPTASTGELFF	TGTGCCAGCAGCCCGACGGCCTCCACCGGGGAGCTGTTTTTT
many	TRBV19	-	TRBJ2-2	CASSTPPWQGNTGELFF	TGTGCCAGTAGTACCCCCCCGTGGCAGGGCAACACCGGGGAGCTGTTTTTT
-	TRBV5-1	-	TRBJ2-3	CASSSVGAIDTQYF	TGCGCCAGCAGCTCCGTTGGGGCAATAGATACGCAGTATTTT